The 27 T cell receptor beta chains given below trace back to one sample, sequenced in a study of regulatory T cells in long-lasting Graves disease. Time point meaning: persistent/refractory GD, antithyroid drugs over 5 years with positive TRAb. There was RNA extracted from PBMCs, and the TCR library was made from it. iRepertoire HTBI primers and Arm-PCR of CDR3 regions built TCR beta libraries. One entry per CDR3 protein, called by TCRdb with MiXCR from the multiplex PCR reads. The sample carries a few hundred thousand distinct CDR3 sequences, roughly a quarter recorded once. This specimen was peripheral blood mononuclear cells (PBMCs), taken when the disease was refractory, from a patient treated with antithyroid drugs. The origin of the receptors is a female donor with Graves disease.

This clonotype showed up many times. The chain is built from TRBV28 and TRBJ2-7; D is perhaps TRBD2 (5 bases). The CDR3 has 10 residues. The germline V gene has CDR1 MDHEN and CDR2 SYDVKM. The V end was cut by 10 bases, the J end by 2 bases, with 6 bases between. Here the CDR3 DNA reads TGTGCCACCGGGACCTACGAGCAGTACTTC. Translation: CATGTYEQYF.

This clonotype was found a few times. The rearrangement joins TRBV25-1 to TRBJ1-5; 10 positions match TRBD1. The length of the CDR3 is 18 residues. Germline V gene sequence: CDR1 MGHDK, CDR2 SYGVNS. J was trimmed by 0 bases and V by 2 bases; bases with no gene match: 7. The CDR3 protein is CASSEGGTGVFSNQPQHF. CDR3 sequence (DNA): TGTGCCAGCAGTGAAGGCGGGACAGGGGTTTTTAGCAATCAGCCCCAGCATTTT.

A few counts support this clonotype. The rearrangement links TRBV15 to TRBJ2-5; D might be TRBD1 (6 bases). The V gene lost 1 base and the J gene lost 4 bases, with 13 bases spanning the gap. Germline CDR1 reads LNHNV; CDR2 reads YYDKDF (reference sequence). The CDR3 spans 15 residues. CDR3: CATSRGDRNVETQYF. DNA of the CDR3: TGTGCCACCAGCAGAGGAGACAGGAACGTAGAGACCCAGTACTTC.

This chain joins TRBV15 and TRBJ2-5; D may correspond to TRBD1 or TRBD2 (6 bases each). The last part of the DNA fits TRBJ2-1 better; the J call may be wrong. Germline loops: CDR1 LNHNV, CDR2 YYDKDF (reference sequence). This CDR3 contains 14 residues. The CDR3 loop is CATSVTGAINEQFF. The CDR3 DNA is TGTGCCACCAGTGTTACGGGGGCCATCAATGAGCAGTTCTTC.

This sequence joins TRBV11-2 and TRBJ2-7; the D is unclear. The germline V gene has CDR1 SGHAT and CDR2 FQNNGV. V was cut by 5 bases and J by 6 bases, with 8 bases left in between. This CDR3 contains 11 residues. The CDR3 DNA is TGTGCCAGCAGCGCGCTGGGCGAGCAGTACTTC. Translating it yields CASSALGEQYF.

A few counts support this clonotype. This chain links TRBV10-2 with TRBJ2-5; TRBD1 matches 7 bases. Trimming at V came to 0 bases and at J to 1 base, leaving 5 bases not matched to a gene. Germline V gene lookup returns CDR1 WSHSY and CDR2 SAAADI. The CDR3 totals 16 residues. This chain's CDR3 is CASSESSGQAQETQYF. CDR3 in DNA: TGCGCCAGCAGTGAGTCGAGTGGACAGGCCCAAGAGACCCAGTACTTC.

This clonotype turned up a few times. V and J are TRBV3-1 and TRBJ1-5; the D is unclear. The CDR3 spans 13 residues. The germline V gene has CDR1 LGHDT and CDR2 YNNKEL (reference sequence). Trimming pared 0 bases from V and 8 bases from J, leaving 8 bases between. Here the CDR3 reads CASSQEGWEPQHF. The CDR3, as DNA: TGTGCCAGCAGCCAAGAAGGGTGGGAGCCCCAGCATTTT.

This clonotype was found a few times. V gene TRBV6-5 combines with J gene TRBJ1-2, with D possibly being TRBD1 (5 bases). Germline assignment: CDR1 MNHEY and CDR2 SVGAGI. Trimming cost V 3 bases and J 0 bases, with 14 bases left between them. The length of the CDR3 is 16 residues. The DNA of the CDR3 is TGTGCCAGCAGTTATTGGGGGAGGAACACTAACTATGGCTACACCTTC. This translates into CASSYWGRNTNYGYTF.

This chain uses TRBV20-1 with TRBJ2-4; 8 bases line up with TRBD1. Germline CDR1 DFQATT, CDR2 SNEGSKA (reference sequence). The CDR3 is made up of 14 amino acids. Trimming cost V 0 bases and J 8 bases; bases outside gene matches: 6. The CDR3 sequence: CSARDINRGDIQYF. CDR3 nucleotides: TGCAGTGCTAGAGATATCAACAGGGGGGACATTCAGTACTTC.

The CDR3 sequence: CSVEIIPHHGYTF. Written as DNA, the CDR3 is TGCAGCGTTGAGATCATCCCACATCATGGCTACACCTTC. The rearrangement links TRBV29-1 to TRBJ1-2; D gene unclear. This CDR3 contains 13 residues. With 3 bases removed from V and 6 bases from J, the gap between germline ends came to 14 bases. Germline V gene sequence: CDR1 SQVTM, CDR2 ANQGSEA.

This clonotype was found once. It may be a read error: a sequence one base away is much more abundant. The J gene is TRBJ2-4, the V gene TRBV27, with 12 bases matching TRBD1. The germline gives CDR1 MNHEY, CDR2 SMNVEV (reference sequence). V shed 6 bases and J 8 bases; nucleotides not matched to a gene: 11. CDR3 size: 16 residues. The CDR3 spells CASRGTGGIARDIQYF. The CDR3 coding sequence is TGTGCCAGCAGAGGGACAGGGGGCATCGCCCGGGACATTCAGTACTTC.

The chain couples TRBV11-3 to TRBJ2-7, with TRBD1 matching 8 bases. This CDR3 contains 14 residues. The V gene end was trimmed by 5 bases and the J gene end by 5 bases; junction bases not matched to a gene: 8. From germline, CDR1 is SGHNT and CDR2 YENEEA. This CDR3 is CASSIGQGGHEQYF. The CDR3 coding sequence is TGTGCCAGCAGCATCGGACAGGGAGGTCACGAGCAGTACTTC.

This chain uses TRBV6-5 with TRBJ1-5; D remains unclear. The CDR3 is 19 amino acids. V lost 4 bases and J lost 1, with 23 bases in between. Germline values: CDR1 MNHEY, CDR2 SVGAGI. The CDR3 sequence: CASSSLKDIWAVSNQPQHF. The CDR3 coding sequence is TGTGCCAGCAGTTCCCTAAAAGACATATGGGCCGTCAGCAATCAGCCCCAGCATTTT.

A single count supports this clonotype. The rearrangement uses TRBV24-1 and TRBJ2-5, with D tentatively TRBD1 (6 bases). The CDR3 has 15 residues. Trimming shortened V by 1 base and J by 1 base, and 9 bases separated the two germline ends. Germline lookup yields CDR1 KGHDR and CDR2 SFDVKD. The CDR3 reads CATSDFLDSQETQYF. The CDR3 nucleotides are TGTGCCACCAGTGATTTTTTGGACAGCCAAGAGACCCAGTACTTC.

The genes are TRBV9 and TRBJ2-5; possible D gene TRBD2, 6 bases. The germline gives CDR1 SGDLS, CDR2 YYNGEE. V shed 1 base and J shed 2 bases, with 12 bases lying between them. The CDR3 is 15 residues long. CDR3 sequence (DNA): TGTGCCAGCAGCGTACGAGGGACTCATCAAGAGACCCAGTACTTC. The encoded protein is CASSVRGTHQETQYF.

J is TRBJ1-5 and V is TRBV18, with 9 positions matching TRBD1. CDR1 and CDR2 (germline): KGHSH, LQKENI. The CDR3 is 17 residues long. V trimming: 3 bases; J trimming: 6 bases; junction bases outside the gene matches: 12. CDR3 DNA sequence: TGTGCCAGCTCACCCGGTTACAGGGGGCTGAACGTTCAGCCCCAGCATTTT. This translates into CASSPGYRGLNVQPQHF.

The chain uses TRBV19 and TRBJ1-6; D uncertain. Trimming pared 7 bases from V and 0 bases from J, leaving 7 bases between. The CDR3 spans 14 residues. Germline loops: CDR1 LNHDA, CDR2 SQIVND (reference sequence). The CDR3, as DNA: TGTGCCAGTACCCCGGACTCCTATAATTCACCCCTCCACTTT. This encodes CASTPDSYNSPLHF.

This clonotype came up many times. The chain joins TRBV12-3 or TRBV12-4 to TRBJ2-2, with 16 nucleotides matching TRBD2. V trimming: 5 bases; J trimming: 0 bases; junction bases outside the gene matches: 3. This CDR3 is built from 18 residues. In DNA form, the CDR3 reads TGTGCCAGCAGTCCGGGACTAGCGGGAGGGCCGAACACCGGGGAGCTGTTTTTT. Translating it yields CASSPGLAGGPNTGELFF.

The sample holds a few counts of this clonotype. The DNA of the CDR3 is TGTGCCAGCAGCGTAGCAGTTCGAGGGGAGCTGTTTTTT. Its protein is CASSVAVRGELFF. The chain uses TRBV9 and TRBJ2-2, with D uncertain. The length of the CDR3 is 13 residues. Germline assignment: CDR1 SGDLS and CDR2 YYNGEE. V dropped 0 bases and J dropped 8 bases, with 8 bases sitting between them.

The chain links TRBV20-1 to TRBJ2-7; 12 bases are a match to TRBD2. Germline V gives CDR1 DFQATT, CDR2 SNEGSKA (reference sequence). The CDR3 runs to 16 residues. The V segment lost 3 bases and the J segment 3 bases; nucleotides outside the gene matches: 9. The CDR3 protein is CSARGTSGSARYEQYF. In DNA, the CDR3 is TGCAGTGCTAGGGGGACTAGCGGGTCAGCGCGCTACGAGCAGTACTTC.

This clonotype was counted at least ten times. This chain joins TRBV2 and TRBJ2-2, with D hard to call. Between the trimmed V and J ends, which lost 4 bases and 6 bases, there was a span of 9 bases. The CDR3 spans 13 residues. Germline assignment: CDR1 SNHLY and CDR2 FYNNEI. This CDR3 is CASSAARAGELFF. In DNA, the CDR3 is TGTGCCAGCAGTGCGGCGCGAGCCGGGGAGCTGTTTTTT.

The chain employs TRBV27 and TRBJ2-7; the D call may be TRBD1 or TRBD2 (5 bases each). There are 15 residues in the CDR3. V was shortened by 6 bases and J by 0 bases, with 15 bases between the two germline ends. Germline CDR1 reads MNHEY; CDR2 reads SMNVEV (reference sequence). The CDR3 loop reads CASSISGRLSYEQYF. The CDR3 DNA is TGTGCCAGCAGCATCTCGGGACGGCTCTCCTACGAGCAGTACTTC.

This clonotype came up once. A single base separates this from a much larger clone, so it may be a read error. The V and J genes are TRBV13 and TRBJ1-2; TRBD1 matches at 8 bases. The germline CDR1 and CDR2 sequences are PRHDT and FYEKMQ (reference sequence). The V gene end was trimmed by 5 bases and the J gene end by 3 bases; junction bases not matched to a gene: 14. The CDR3 extends over 17 amino acids. This CDR3 reads CASSPRTGTNPHYGYTF. For the CDR3, the DNA is TGTGCCAGCAGCCCAAGGACAGGGACTAACCCACACTATGGCTACACCTTC.

On this clonotype itself: This may arise from a read error, as a much more abundant clone is one base away. The V and J genes are TRBV6-5 and TRBJ1-1; D ambiguous. The V end was cut by 2 bases, the J end by 4 bases, with 8 bases between. The CDR3 has 13 residues. Germline V CDR1 and CDR2: MNHEY, SVGAGI. The CDR3 loop is CASSYVGSTEAFF. In nucleotides, the CDR3 is TGTGCCAGCAGTTACGTGGGGAGCACTGAAGCTTTCTTT.

This clonotype was detected only a few times. This chain uses TRBV24-1 with TRBJ2-2, with 8 bases aligning to TRBD2. Germline CDR1 is KGHDR and CDR2 is SFDVKD. This CDR3 is built from 15 residues. Unmatched junction bases numbered 4, after V lost 0 bases and J lost 8 bases. CDR3 nucleotide sequence: TGTGCCACCAGTGATTTGGGAGCGGGAGCGGGGGAGCTGTTTTTT. Its protein product is CATSDLGAGAGELFF.

V and J are TRBV9 and TRBJ1-2, with TRBD1 matching 8 bases. J lost 1 base, V lost 3 bases, and 5 bases had no gene match. The length of the CDR3 is 15 residues. From germline, CDR1 is SGDLS and CDR2 YYNGEE. The CDR3 DNA reads as TGTGCCAGCAGCGCGACAGGGGCTAATAACTATGGCTACACCTTC. Protein: CASSATGANNYGYTF.

The J gene is TRBJ1-1, the V gene TRBV4-1, with no clear D. This CDR3 region has 16 residues. Deletions cut 2 bases from V and 4 bases from J, with 17 bases between. From germline, CDR1 is MGHRA and CDR2 YSYEKL. CDR3 amino acids: CASSQPGPGGGTEAFF. The CDR3 nucleotides read TGCGCCAGCAGCCAACCGGGCCCCGGAGGCGGCACTGAAGCTTTCTTT.